The clone carrying this T cell receptor beta chain was seen repeatedly, ten times or more. Its antigen is not identified. This entry is derived from a study of T cells in Graves' hyperthyroidism and ophthalmopathy. CDR1 and CDR2 (germline): DFQATT, SNEGSKA (reference sequence). Trimming removed 0 bases at V and 3 bases at J, with 20 bases between. CDR3 length: 17 amino acids. Graves' hyperthyroidism without ophthalmopathy progression within 18 months was termed stable. Uncontrolled infection, other autoimmune disease, pregnancy and lactation each barred patients from inclusion. Findings and limits, study-wide: A median roughly 6.6 months before onset, the model predicted ophthalmopathy.

What was amplified from RNA transcripts were TCR beta CDR3 regions. The primer set for the first-round RT-PCR of the TCR CDR3 was HTBI. TCRdb analysed the multiplex PCR reads with MiXCR anew, one entry per CDR3 protein. The table records approximately 610,000 distinct CDR3 sequences, 16% of them present only once. Material for sequencing was blood. The receptor was derived from a woman in her late teens or twenties with Graves' hyperthyroidism. The V and J genes are TRBV20-1 and TRBJ2-5, with D maybe TRBD1 (6 bases). As DNA, the CDR3 is TGCAGTGCTAGAGATCATGGGGGCGCGGAAGGGAAAGAGACCCAGTACTTC. Translating gives CSARDHGGAEGKETQYF.